Listed below are T cell receptor beta chains from one sample, sequenced in a study of blood T cell repertoires in COVID-19. The method was immunoSEQ multiplex PCR; TCRdb's version includes in-frame clones alone and lacks a portion of them. The sample yields under 300,000 clones, 88% seen once. The sample comprised peripheral blood. The receptors were sampled from a woman in her 40s who had recovered from COVID-19. The CDR3 runs from the conserved cysteine through the conserved F or W. A D gene is named only where the DNA matches it firmly. A clone size is listed for some rows: how often the clone was seen (once, few, many), or a class if it is expanded.

clone_size d_call cdr3_length j_call v_call cdr3_aa cdr3_nt
NA NA 12 TRBJ2-7 TRBV18 CAGGADSYEQYF TGTGCTGGGGGGGCGGACTCCTACGAGCAGTACTTC
NA NA 17 TRBJ1-5 TRBV6-2/TRBV6-3 CASSSARGGGSNQPQHF TGTGCCAGCAGTTCCGCCCGGGGCGGGGGGAGCAATCAGCCCCAGCATTTT
NA NA 16 TRBJ1-3 TRBV2 CASSLGRGISGNTIYF TGTGCCAGCAGCCTGGGGAGGGGGATATCTGGAAACACCATATATTTT
NA NA 14 TRBJ1-5 TRBV6-5 CASTEQGPNQPQHF TGTGCCAGCACCGAACAGGGACCCAATCAGCCCCAGCATTTT
NA NA 14 TRBJ2-3 TRBV5-6 CASSLGGGTDTQYF TGTGCCAGCAGCTTGGGGGGAGGCACAGATACGCAGTATTTT
NA TRBD1 17 TRBJ1-2 TRBV19 CASSIFLGQGHHYGYTF TGTGCCAGTAGTATTTTTTTGGGACAGGGACATCACTATGGCTACACCTTC
NA NA 14 TRBJ1-5 TRBV27 CASSRQPSNQPQHF TGTGCCAGCAGCCGACAGCCCAGCAATCAGCCCCAGCATTTT
few NA 15 TRBJ1-2 TRBV14 CASSPPFGGARGYTF TGTGCCAGCAGCCCCCCCTTCGGAGGGGCTCGGGGCTACACCTTC
NA NA 16 TRBJ1-3 TRBV7-6 CASSSRVGASGNTIYF TGTGCCAGCAGCTCCCGGGTAGGGGCCTCTGGAAACACCATATATTTT
once NA 14 TRBJ2-1 TRBV4-3 CASSPRVYDNEQFF TGCGCCAGCAGCCCCCGGGTCTACGACAATGAGCAGTTCTTC
NA TRBD2 17 TRBJ2-1 TRBV9 CASSAPLAGGNYNEQFF TGTGCCAGCAGCGCCCCCCTAGCGGGAGGGAACTACAATGAGCAGTTCTTC
NA NA 15 TRBJ1-5 TRBV3-1/TRBV3-2 CASSHRQGMGQPQHF TGTGCCAGCAGCCATCGGCAGGGCATGGGCCAGCCCCAGCATTTT
NA NA 14 TRBJ1-2 TRBV6-5 CASSRTTGGTGYTF TGTGCCAGCAGCCGTACGACAGGAGGTACTGGCTACACCTTC
NA TRBD1 16 TRBJ1-5 TRBV6-2/TRBV6-3 CASSYSRWQGGQPQHF TGTGCCAGCAGTTACTCGAGGTGGCAGGGGGGTCAGCCCCAGCATTTT
NA NA 16 TRBJ2-3 TRBV3-1/TRBV3-2 CASSQDREPYTDTQYF TGTGCCAGCAGCCAAGATCGGGAGCCATACACAGATACGCAGTATTTT
once NA 13 TRBJ2-5 TRBV5-6 CASSLDPRETQYF TGTGCCAGCAGCTTGGATCCCCGAGAGACCCAGTACTTC
NA NA 14 TRBJ2-1 TRBV7-2 CASSATGPGNEQFF TGTGCCAGCAGCGCTACAGGGCCCGGCAATGAGCAGTTCTTC
NA TRBD2 18 TRBJ2-1 TRBV9 CASSDSGLAGVPYNEQFF TGTGCCAGCAGCGACTCCGGACTAGCGGGAGTCCCCTACAATGAGCAGTTCTTC
NA NA 16 TRBJ2-1 TRBV4-1 CASSDPGSSRHNEQFF TGCGCCAGCAGCGATCCGGGGAGTAGTAGGCACAATGAGCAGTTCTTC
NA TRBD2 16 TRBJ2-7 TRBV4-3 CASSQDLAGVVYEQYF TGCGCCAGCAGCCAAGACCTAGCGGGAGTAGTCTACGAGCAGTACTTC
NA TRBD2 17 TRBJ2-1 TRBV30 CAWSPPRPGLADNEQFF TGTGCCTGGAGTCCCCCGCGACCGGGACTAGCGGACAATGAGCAGTTCTTC
NA NA 16 TRBJ2-2 TRBV7-3 CASSLMTASNTGELFF TGTGCCAGCAGCTTAATGACAGCTTCGAACACCGGGGAGCTGTTTTTT
NA TRBD1 13 TRBJ2-1 TRBV5-1 CASSSGRGREQFF TGCGCCAGCAGCAGCGGCAGGGGGCGTGAGCAGTTCTTC